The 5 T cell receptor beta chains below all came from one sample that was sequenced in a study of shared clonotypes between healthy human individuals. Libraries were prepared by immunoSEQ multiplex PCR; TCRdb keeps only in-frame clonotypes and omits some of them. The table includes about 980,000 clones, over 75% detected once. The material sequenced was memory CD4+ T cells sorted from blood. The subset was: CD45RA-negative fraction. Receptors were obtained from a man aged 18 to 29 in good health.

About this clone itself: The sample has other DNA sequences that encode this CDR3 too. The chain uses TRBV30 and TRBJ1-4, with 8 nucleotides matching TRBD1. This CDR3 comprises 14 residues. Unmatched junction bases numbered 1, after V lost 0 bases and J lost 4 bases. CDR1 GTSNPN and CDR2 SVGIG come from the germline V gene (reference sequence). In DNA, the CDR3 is TGTGCCTGGAGTGTAGGACAGGGTAATGAAAAACTGTTTTTT. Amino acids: CAWSVGQGNEKLFF.

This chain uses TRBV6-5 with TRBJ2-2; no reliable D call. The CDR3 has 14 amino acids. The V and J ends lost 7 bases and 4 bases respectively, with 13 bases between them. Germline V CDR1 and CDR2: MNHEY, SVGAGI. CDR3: CASKEPAITGELFF. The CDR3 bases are TGTGCCAGCAAGGAGCCGGCGATCACCGGGGAGCTGTTTTTT.

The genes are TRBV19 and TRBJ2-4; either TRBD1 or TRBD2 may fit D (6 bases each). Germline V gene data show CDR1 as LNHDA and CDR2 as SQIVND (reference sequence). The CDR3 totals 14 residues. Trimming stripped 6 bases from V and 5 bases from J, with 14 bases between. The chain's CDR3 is CASRTGWGENIQYF. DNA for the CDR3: TGTGCCAGTAGGACAGGTTGGGGGGAAAACATTCAGTACTTC.

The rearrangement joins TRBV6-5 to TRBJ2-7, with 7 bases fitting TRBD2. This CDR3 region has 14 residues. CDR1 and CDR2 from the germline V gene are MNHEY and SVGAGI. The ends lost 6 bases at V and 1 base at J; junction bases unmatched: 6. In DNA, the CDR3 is TGTGCCAGCAGGACCGGGACTACATCCTACGAGCAGTACTTC. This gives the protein CASRTGTTSYEQYF.

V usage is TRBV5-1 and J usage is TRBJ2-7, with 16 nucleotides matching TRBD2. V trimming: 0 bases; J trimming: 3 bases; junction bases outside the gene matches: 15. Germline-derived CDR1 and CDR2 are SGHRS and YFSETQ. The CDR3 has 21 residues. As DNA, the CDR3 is TGCGCCAGCAGCTTGGATATGAAACCCGGGACTAGCGGGAGGGCTAGCTACGAGCAGTACTTC. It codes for CASSLDMKPGTSGRASYEQYF.